A single sample gave rise to the 3 T cell receptor beta chains below, sequenced in a study of cytomegalovirus exposure and HLA in healthy donors. PCR employed 60 Vbeta and 13 Jbeta primers. Produced via immunoSEQ multiplex PCR; TCRdb's table is partial and in-frame only. The table records about 50,000 clones, roughly 80% of them present only once. What was sequenced was PBMCs. The receptors come from a man in his thirties or forties in good health and CMV-seropositive.

Worth noting for this clone: One end of the junction varies from germline; a read error may be responsible. The CDR3 nucleotides are TGTGCCAGCAGCCGTGACAGGGGTTTCGGCTACGCCTTC. Translated: CASSRDRGFGYAF. The V gene is TRBV5-6, the J gene TRBJ1-2; 8 positions match TRBD1. Looked up from germline, CDR1 is SGHDT and CDR2 is YYEEEE. The CDR3 has 13 residues.

This chain connects TRBV9 to TRBJ1-2; D possibly corresponds to TRBD1 (5 bases). Trimming took 0 bases from V and 4 from J, leaving 10 bases between them. This CDR3 region has 14 residues. Germline CDR1 SGDLS, CDR2 YYNGEE. The CDR3 region has the DNA TGTGCCAGCAGCGTAGGACAGCCTGCCTATGGCTACACCTTC. Translated, it gives CASSVGQPAYGYTF.

The chain combines TRBV28 with TRBJ1-3, with a weak D call TRBD1 (5 bases). Germline CDR1 reads MDHEN; CDR2 reads SYDVKM. CDR3 length: 16 residues. The ends were cut back, 1 base at V and 0 bases at J, with 10 bases in the middle. The CDR3 here is CASSLSPGRSGNTIYF. The CDR3 region has the DNA TGTGCCAGCAGTTTATCGCCAGGGCGCTCTGGAAACACCATATATTTT.